The 26 T cell receptor beta chains below all came from one sample that was sequenced in a study of T-cell reconstitution after alpha-beta-depleted transplantation in children. TCRbeta library construction was performed incorporating unique molecular identifiers. TCRdb reprocessed the PCR reads via MiXCR and lists one record per CDR3 protein. The sample carries around 450,000 distinct CDR3 sequences, approximately 42% recorded once. The specimen was PBMCs, collected before TCRalphabeta/CD19-depleted stem cell transplant. The receptors come from a girl aged 2 to 10 with aplastic anemia, due to receive a stem cell transplant.

Many counts were recorded for this clonotype. As DNA, the CDR3 is TGCAGCGTTGAAGTCCGAGGGGGCAGAGGCTACACCTTC. Amino acid sequence: CSVEVRGGRGYTF. This chain connects TRBV29-1 to TRBJ1-2; 7 positions match TRBD1. This CDR3 comprises 13 residues. The V gene end was trimmed by 1 base and the J gene end by 8 bases; junction bases not matched to a gene: 7. Germline values: CDR1 SQVTM, CDR2 ANQGSEA.

The CDR3 here is CASSLAQIPSGANVLTF. The CDR3, as DNA: TGTGCCAGCAGCTTGGCGCAGATCCCCTCTGGGGCCAACGTCCTGACTTTC. The V and J genes are TRBV5-5 and TRBJ2-6; D not certain. Between the trimmed V and J ends, which lost 0 bases and 0 bases, there was a span of 10 bases. This CDR3 is 17 amino acids long. Germline assignment: CDR1 SGHKS and CDR2 YYEKEE (reference sequence).

The rearrangement uses TRBV6-5 and TRBJ2-3, with D possibly being TRBD2 (5 bases). V was cut by 2 bases and J by 4 bases, with 19 bases left in between. CDR1 and CDR2 from the germline V gene are MNHEY and SVGAGI. The CDR3 runs to 17 residues. The CDR3 loop reads CASSYRKAEGRPDTQYF. CDR3 DNA sequence: TGTGCCAGCAGTTACAGGAAAGCCGAGGGTCGCCCAGATACGCAGTATTTT.

This rearrangement joins TRBV27 to TRBJ2-1, with no clear D. Per the germline V gene, CDR1 is MNHEY and CDR2 is SMNVEV (reference sequence). Trimming took off 1 base at V and 7 bases at J, with 8 bases between the two ends. This CDR3 has 13 residues. The CDR3 loop is CASSLLVFNEQFF. The CDR3 DNA reads as TGTGCCAGCAGTTTATTGGTGTTTAATGAGCAGTTCTTC.

V gene TRBV21-1 combines with J gene TRBJ1-5. TRBV21-1 constitutes a pseudogene. CDR3 size: 11 residues. The CDR3 is CASSRGQPQHF. The CDR3 DNA is TGTGCCAGCAGCCGGGGACAGCCCCAGCATTTT.

The chain has TRBV7-9 and TRBJ2-5, with D hard to call. The CDR3 sequence is 13 residues long. V was shortened by 7 bases and J by 4 bases, with 13 bases between the two germline ends. Germline V gene sequence: CDR1 SEHNR, CDR2 FQNEAQ (reference sequence). The CDR3 DNA sequence: TGTGCCAGCATCATCCCAGGTGGAGAGACCCAGTACTTC. Residues: CASIIPGGETQYF.

A word on this clonotype: A clone one base away is much larger, so this may be a read error. The J gene is TRBJ2-1, the V gene TRBV7-6; the D gene is possibly TRBD2 (6 bases). CDR1 and CDR2 from the germline V gene are SGHVS and FNYEAQ. V was shortened by 3 bases and J by 6 bases, with 9 bases between the two germline ends. CDR3 size: 13 residues. CDR3 DNA: TGTGCCAGCAGCTTGGACTACCCCAATGAGCAGTTCTTC. It codes for CASSLDYPNEQFF.

This clonotype has a count of ten or more. V is TRBV2 and J is TRBJ2-1; either TRBD1 or TRBD2 may fit D (5 bases each). V was clipped by 6 bases and J by 2 bases, with 11 bases between them. Germline lookup yields CDR1 SNHLY and CDR2 FYNNEI. The CDR3 is 14 amino acids. The CDR3 loop reads CASRRQGPYNEQFF. The CDR3 DNA sequence: TGTGCCAGCAGAAGGCAGGGACCCTACAATGAGCAGTTCTTC.

This clonotype was observed a single time. The chain employs TRBV6-6 and TRBJ2-7, with D uncertain. Trimming took 6 bases from V and 2 from J, leaving 8 bases between them. CDR1 is MNHNY, CDR2 SVGAGI, per germline (reference sequence). CDR3 size: 12 residues. CDR3 sequence reads: CASSRPPYEQYF. Here the CDR3 DNA reads TGTGCCAGCAGCCGACCTCCCTACGAGCAGTACTTC.

This chain uses TRBV6-1 with TRBJ2-3; D possibly uses TRBD1 or TRBD2 (7 bases each). This CDR3 is 15 amino acids long. CDR1 is MNHNS and CDR2 is SASEGT in the germline V gene. Trimming took off 6 bases at V and 0 bases at J, with 13 bases between the two ends. CDR3 nucleotide sequence: TGTGCCAGCAGCAGCAGGGGGGGTAGCACAGATACGCAGTATTTT. Amino acids: CASSSRGGSTDTQYF.

This chain links TRBV20-1 with TRBJ2-6, with unresolved D. Trimming took off 1 base at V and 3 bases at J, with 1 base between the two ends. Germline assignment: CDR1 DFQATT and CDR2 SNEGSKA (reference sequence). This CDR3 has 12 residues. CDR3 residues: CSARGGANVLTF. CDR3 nucleotide sequence: TGCAGTGCTAGAGGTGGGGCCAACGTCCTGACTTTC.

This clonotype has more than one count but fewer than ten. The gene calls are TRBV2 and TRBJ1-2; D unresolved. The V end lost 3 bases, the J end lost 14 bases, and 13 bases lay between the germline ends. The CDR3 is 11 residues long. Germline-derived CDR1 and CDR2 are SNHLY and FYNNEI. Written as DNA, the CDR3 is TGTGCCAGCAGTGAGGAGGGCGGTAATACCTTC. Translating it yields CASSEEGGNTF.

Only a few counts were recorded for this clonotype. CDR3 residues: CSAATSGVPGSYNEQFF. Here the CDR3 DNA reads TGCAGTGCTGCGACTAGCGGGGTTCCGGGCTCCTACAATGAGCAGTTCTTC. The rearrangement uses TRBV20-1 and TRBJ2-1; 11 nucleotides match TRBD2. CDR3 length equals 17 residues. With V trimmed by 5 bases and J by 0 bases, 9 bases remained unmatched. The germline gives CDR1 DFQATT, CDR2 SNEGSKA (reference sequence).

The V and J genes are TRBV7-2 and TRBJ2-7; D gene unclear. Per the germline V gene, CDR1 is SGHTA and CDR2 is FQGNSA. The germline V and J ends were trimmed by 3 bases and 2 bases, with 8 bases remaining between them. This CDR3 is 13 amino acids long. The CDR3 DNA sequence: TGTGCCAGCAGCTTTTCATGGGCCTACGAGCAGTACTTC. It yields the protein CASSFSWAYEQYF.

The chain is built from TRBV20-1 and TRBJ2-3; D remains unclear. CDR1 is DFQATT, CDR2 SNEGSKA, per germline (reference sequence). V shed 5 bases and J shed 2 bases, with 8 bases lying between them. The CDR3 length is 12 residues. The CDR3 bases are TGCAGTGCTCCTACCCCCACAGATACGCAGTATTTT. It translates to CSAPTPTDTQYF.

This clonotype was detected only a few times. The chain joins TRBV5-1 to TRBJ2-7; no firm D call. The CDR3 runs to 13 residues. The V gene's germline CDR1 is SGHRS and CDR2 YFSETQ. Trimming shortened V by 4 bases and J by 2 bases, and 10 bases separated the two germline ends. Written as DNA, the CDR3 is TGCGCCAGCAGCCCTACCCTAACCTACGAGCAGTACTTC. As protein: CASSPTLTYEQYF.

In its sample, this clonotype was seen many times. This chain uses TRBV12-3 or TRBV12-4 with TRBJ2-3; D is undetermined. The CDR3 has 15 residues. V gave up 8 bases and J gave up 0 bases, with 15 bases separating them. CDR3 bases: TGTGCCAGCCGAGGAACTGCGTCTAGCACAGATACGCAGTATTTT. This gives the protein CASRGTASSTDTQYF.

There are many counts of this clonotype. DNA for the CDR3: TGCGCCAGCGCGCGGGAAAATACGCAGTATTTT. Its translation: CASARENTQYF. This chain connects TRBV10-2 to TRBJ2-3; possible D gene TRBD2, 6 bases. Trimming cost V 8 bases and J 7 bases, with 10 bases left between them. This CDR3 comprises 11 residues. Germline lookup yields CDR1 WSHSY and CDR2 SAAADI.

This clonotype showed up just once. The chain employs TRBV5-1 and TRBJ1-1; 8 bases are a match to TRBD1. The CDR3 is 15 residues long. Germline CDR1 and CDR2: SGHRS and YFSETQ. V lost 5 bases and J lost 5; bases outside the gene matches: 11. The CDR3: CASRMTIQGGTEAFF. As DNA, the CDR3 is TGCGCCAGCAGGATGACGATACAGGGGGGAACTGAAGCTTTCTTT.

The V and J genes are TRBV2 and TRBJ1-6; no firm D call. CDR1 and CDR2 from the germline V gene are SNHLY and FYNNEI. V was shortened by 7 bases and J by 12 bases, with 16 bases between the two germline ends. There are 13 residues in the CDR3. The DNA of the CDR3 is TGTGCCAGCACTTCCTTCCCCCGAGAACCCCTCCACTTT. Protein: CASTSFPREPLHF.

On this clonotype itself: A much larger clonotype is one base distant, so this may be a read error. The chain combines TRBV19 with TRBJ1-1; D is unclear. CDR1 LNHDA and CDR2 SQIVND come from the germline V gene (reference sequence). CDR3 length: 13 amino acids. The CDR3 protein is CDSSIVRGTEAFF. CDR3 nucleotides: TGTGACAGTAGTATAGTCCGGGGCACTGAAGCTTTCTTT.

The chain employs TRBV19 and TRBJ2-6; perhaps TRBD1 as D (6 bases). V lost 2 bases and J lost 0, with 11 bases in between. The germline V gene has CDR1 LNHDA and CDR2 SQIVND (reference sequence). The CDR3 sequence is 17 residues long. The CDR3 DNA sequence: TGTGCCAGTAGTATAACAGGGCCCTCCTCTGGGGCCAACGTCCTGACTTTC. Translated: CASSITGPSSGANVLTF. Combining the CDR3 with reference TRBV19 and TRBJ2-6 gives the whole variable domain DGGITQSPKYLFRKEGQNVTLSCEQNLNHDAMYWYRQDPGQGLRLIYYSQIVNDFQKGDIAEGYSVSREKKESFPLTVTSAQKNPTAFYLCASSITGPSSGANVLTFGAGSRLTVL.

Ten or more counts support this clonotype. This rearrangement joins TRBV4-1 to TRBJ2-6, with 9 bases matching TRBD1. The V and J ends lost 4 bases and 0 bases, in that order; junction bases with no gene match: 7. CDR3 length: 18 amino acids. The V gene's germline CDR1 is MGHRA and CDR2 YSYEKL. DNA of the CDR3: TGCGCCAGCAGCCCGGGGACAGGGCCTAGCTCTGGGGCCAACGTCCTGACTTTC. Translation: CASSPGTGPSSGANVLTF.

There are a few counts of this clonotype. This chain's CDR3 is CSVPGTGKTGELFF. The DNA for the CDR3 is TGCAGCGTCCCCGGGACAGGGAAAACCGGGGAGCTGTTTTTT. The chain uses TRBV29-1 and TRBJ2-2, with 9 bases that match TRBD1. The CDR3 is made up of 14 amino acids. V lost 6 bases to trimming and J lost 5 bases; unmatched junction nucleotides: 7. Germline CDR1 is SQVTM and CDR2 is ANQGSEA.

This chain connects TRBV5-6 to TRBJ2-5; D is unclear. V was pared by 2 bases and J by 6 bases, with 8 bases between. This CDR3 spans 12 amino acids. Per the germline V gene, CDR1 is SGHDT and CDR2 is YYEEEE. CDR3 region: CASSFRRKTQYF. As DNA, the CDR3 is TGTGCCAGCAGCTTCCGGCGAAAGACCCAGTACTTC.

This clonotype has ten or more counts. The chain carries TRBV12-3 or TRBV12-4 and TRBJ2-7; tentatively, D is TRBD2 (9 bases). V was shortened by 6 bases and J by 1 base, with 25 bases between the two germline ends. This CDR3 contains 18 residues. The CDR3 coding sequence is TGTGCCAGCAGCCCAGGGGGCTGGCGGGAGGGCCGGTCCTACGAGCAGTACTTC. Translating gives CASSPGGWREGRSYEQYF.